The rows below give T cell receptor beta chains drawn from one sample of a study of CD8+ T cells in alopecia areata. Sequencing used immunoSEQ multiplex PCR; TCRdb keeps in-frame clones, though not all of them. Here the sample spans about 140,000 clones, around 87% being singletons. The sequencing here drew on CD8+ T cells sorted from blood, taken at week 4, from a patient treated with tofacitinib. The source of these receptors is a human donor with alopecia areata. The CDR3 runs from the conserved cysteine through the conserved F or W. D genes are given only for firm matches. Size is omitted from some rows. Given values are once, few, many or a class for expanded clones.

>once|-|TRBJ2-1|TRBV7-8
CASSVKPRDFEFF
TGTGCCAGCAGTGTAAAACCCCGGGACTTCGAGTTCTTC
>once|-|TRBJ2-7|TRBV13
CASSHSPSYEQYF
TGTGCCAGCAGCCACAGCCCGTCCTACGAGCAGTACTTC
>-|-|TRBJ2-5|TRBV29-1
CSVEELEETQYF
TGCAGCGTTGAAGAATTGGAAGAGACCCAGTACTTC
>-|-|TRBJ2-2|TRBV7-3
CASSLEVYSNTGELFF
TGTGCCAGCAGCTTAGAAGTCTACAGTAACACCGGGGAGCTGTTTTTT
>-|-|TRBJ2-1|TRBV7-9
CASSLGGDSYNEQFF
TGTGCCAGCAGCTTAGGGGGGGACAGTTACAATGAGCAGTTCTTC
>once|-|TRBJ2-5|TRBV6-5
CASSYSFAGSETQYF
TGTGCCAGCAGTTACTCATTTGCGGGGTCAGAGACCCAGTACTTC
>-|TRBD1|TRBJ1-1|TRBV11-1
CASSHSGTGGSEAFF
TGTGCCAGCAGCCATTCCGGGACAGGGGGCTCCGAAGCTTTCTTT
>few|-|TRBJ1-2|TRBV19
CASTAAPRELNYGYTF
TGTGCCAGTACCGCCGCCCCACGGGAACTTAACTATGGCTACACCTTC
>-|-|TRBJ1-1|TRBV5-6
CASSLGFGGRTEAFF
TGTGCCAGCAGCTTGGGTTTTGGGGGCAGGACTGAAGCTTTCTTT
>-|-|TRBJ1-1|TRBV7-9
CASGSMDTEAFF
TGTGCCAGCGGTTCCATGGACACTGAAGCTTTCTTT
>-|-|TRBJ1-2|TRBV5-6
CASSPPMGADGYTF
TGTGCCAGCAGCCCACCCATGGGGGCAGATGGCTACACCTTC
>-|-|TRBJ2-7|TRBV27
CASSNTAHYEQYF
TGTGCCAGCAGTAATACGGCCCACTACGAGCAGTACTTC
>-|TRBD2|TRBJ2-1|TRBV29-1
CSVGVRLAGERSYNEQFF
TGCAGCGTTGGGGTAAGACTAGCGGGAGAGAGGTCCTACAATGAGCAGTTCTTC
>-|-|TRBJ2-1|TRBV30
CAWSGPPSEQFF
TGTGCCTGGAGTGGCCCCCCCTCTGAGCAGTTCTTC
>-|TRBD2|TRBJ2-3|TRBV5-6
CASSVSGGTDTQYF
TGTGCCAGCAGCGTTAGCGGGGGCACAGATACGCAGTATTTT
>-|-|TRBJ2-5|TRBV7-9
CASSLQETQYF
TGTGCCAGCAGCCTCCAAGAGACCCAGTACTTC
>-|-|TRBJ2-1|TRBV29-1
CSVEEGYNEQFF
TGCAGCGTTGAAGAAGGTTACAATGAGCAGTTCTTC
>-|TRBD2|TRBJ2-1|TRBV29-1
CSVEAPTSGEQNSYNEQFF
TGCAGCGTTGAGGCGCCGACTAGCGGTGAACAGAACTCCTACAATGAGCAGTTCTTC
>-|-|TRBJ1-1|TRBV7-9
CASSPRPDGNTEAFF
TGTGCCAGCAGCCCCCGACCGGACGGGAACACTGAAGCTTTCTTT
>few|-|TRBJ2-3|TRBV25-1
CASSEYGGTDTQYF
TGTGCCAGCAGTGAATATGGTGGCACAGATACGCAGTATTTT
>-|TRBD2|TRBJ2-7|TRBV16
CASSQRGGEQYF
TGTGCCAGCAGCCAACGGGGAGGGGAGCAGTACTTC
>-|-|TRBJ2-7|TRBV6-5
CASRTDSFGEQYF
TGTGCCAGCAGGACCGACTCTTTTGGCGAGCAGTACTTC
>-|TRBD2|TRBJ2-7|TRBV13
CASSKGLAAYEQYF
TGTGCCAGCAGCAAGGGACTAGCGGCCTACGAGCAGTACTTC
>once|-|TRBJ1-5|TRBV29-1
CSVAGGGSYQPQHF
TGCAGCGTTGCCGGAGGCGGCTCTTATCAGCCCCAGCATTTT
>-|-|TRBJ2-1|TRBV7-9
CASSLGTSRSYNEQFF
TGTGCCAGCAGCTTAGGCACTAGCCGCTCCTACAATGAGCAGTTCTTC
>-|-|TRBJ2-7|TRBV29-1
CSVEWDGGRSYEQYF
TGCAGCGTTGAGTGGGATGGGGGAAGGTCCTACGAGCAGTACTTC
>-|-|TRBJ1-5|TRBV30
CAWSVSGSQPQHF
TGTGCCTGGAGTGTTTCAGGGAGTCAGCCCCAGCATTTT
>-|TRBD1|TRBJ2-3|TRBV5-1
CASSTGTGDTDTQYF
TGCGCCAGCAGCACCGGGACAGGGGACACAGATACGCAGTATTTT